This paragraph covers one T cell receptor (beta chain) sequence. The data were produced by immunoSEQ multiplex PCR, yet TCRdb's version contains in-frame clones alone and is incomplete. The table shows 40,000 to 55,000 clones, with around 87% occurring only once. The entry originates in a study of blood T cell repertoires in COVID-19. The CDR3 spans 14 residues. Germline CDR1 reads SGHRS; CDR2 reads YFSETQ. V dropped 3 bases and J dropped 7; count of bases not matched to a gene: 5. The sequencing input was peripheral blood. The chain combines TRBV5-1 with TRBJ1-2; TRBD1 agrees at 11 bases. The receptor was isolated from a man over 45 with active COVID-19. CDR3 region: CASSSRGTGGGYTF. CDR3 sequence (DNA): TGCGCCAGCAGCTCCCGAGGGACAGGGGGTGGCTACACCTTC.